A selection of T cell receptor beta chains follows, all from one sample in a study of Ad26.COV2.S vaccination and SARS-CoV-2 variants. Produced via immunoSEQ multiplex PCR; TCRdb's table is partial and in-frame only. The repertoire includes about 400,000 clones, about nine tenths of them detected once, and under 2% sits in the top ten. This specimen consisted of peripheral blood, obtained in a trial of Ad26.COV2.S vaccine versus placebo. Receptors originate from a person between 18 and 65 years old who received the Ad26.COV2.S COVID-19 vaccine or a placebo. Both conserved end residues are part of each CDR3. The listing skips clone size in some rows; elsewhere it reads once, few, many or a size class.

size	V	J	length	CDR3
.	TRBV24-1	TRBJ1-1	13	CATSDSQGTEAFF
.	TRBV3-1/TRBV3-2	TRBJ2-1	16	CASSQDMEGPIIEQFF
.	TRBV7-2	TRBJ2-3	18	CASSLSTSGLVFRDTQYF
.	TRBV7-8	TRBJ2-3	19	CASSFSRGPIPGNTDTQYF
.	TRBV29-1	TRBJ2-7	12	CSAGTGVAEQYF
few	TRBV6-1	TRBJ1-5	16	CASSGRTISSNQPQHF
.	TRBV19	TRBJ1-1	12	CASLGPNTEAFF
.	TRBV14	TRBJ2-7	12	CASSPNRGEQYF
.	TRBV19	TRBJ1-1	15	CASSTSSGGGTEAFF
once	TRBV5-1	TRBJ2-1	20	CASSLSAGGPALVNYNEQFF
.	TRBV7-8	TRBJ1-5	15	CASSLVGYSNQPQHF
.	TRBV4-1	TRBJ1-2	14	CASSQELGHLGYTF
.	TRBV19	TRBJ1-2	16	CASSIYGTPPNYGYTF
.	TRBV5-1	TRBJ2-2	15	CASSFTGANTGELFF
.	TRBV7-2	TRBJ1-4	14	CASSQQWGNEKLFF
.	TRBV5-1	TRBJ2-7	13	CASRSAIAYEQYF
.	TRBV28	TRBJ2-1	16	CASSKRLAGGRDEQFF
.	TRBV5-1	TRBJ1-2	14	CASSPDRGRRGYTF
few	TRBV7-8	TRBJ1-6	15	CASSPNPTKNSPLHF
once	TRBV5-1	TRBJ2-5	16	CASTLTSGGEQETQYF
.	TRBV7-2	TRBJ2-5	15	CASSLVIQVPGAQYF
.	TRBV19	TRBJ1-2	12	CASSFGDYGYTF
.	TRBV29-1	TRBJ1-1	12	CSVSGTEVEAFF
.	TRBV5-1	TRBJ2-3	15	CASSRSGGYTDTQYF
.	TRBV27	TRBJ2-3	11	CASTGGDTQYF
once	TRBV19	TRBJ2-5	14	CASSPDFDPETQYF
.	TRBV19	TRBJ2-2	14	CASLDRWVTGELFF
.	TRBV7-2	TRBJ2-5	15	CASSLRGLSQETQYF
.	TRBV7-8	TRBJ2-1	15	CASSLALAGGPEQFF
.	TRBV19	TRBJ2-6	18	CASSMLERGNSGANVLTF
once	TRBV6-5	TRBJ2-2	15	CASRQGFISPGELFF
.	TRBV2	TRBJ1-1	14	CASRDLRLGPEAFF
.	TRBV7-2	TRBJ1-4	14	CASSPQASNEKLFF
.	TRBV18	TRBJ2-7	13	CASSPGDRYEQYF
.	TRBV7-8	TRBJ1-2	11	CASSDGYGYTF
.	TRBV11-2	TRBJ1-3	18	CASSLGRQGALSGNTIYF
.	TRBV5-4	TRBJ1-2	14	CASSPEWAGGGYTF
.	TRBV27	TRBJ2-7	13	CASSLGPPYEQYF
once	TRBV30	TRBJ2-7	18	CAWSVLKPGGGIPYEQYF
.	TRBV6-5	TRBJ2-2	15	CASSYNRPNTGELFF
.	TRBV19	TRBJ1-2	13	CASSTNSNYGYTF
.	TRBV6-1	TRBJ1-5	14	CASSEARGRQPQHF
.	TRBV19	TRBJ1-5	17	CASSRLGLGRNNQPQHF
.	TRBV5-4	TRBJ1-2	14	CASSPETQGIGYTF
.	TRBV6-5	TRBJ1-2	15	CASSYEARSGYGYTF
.	TRBV19	TRBJ1-1	17	CASSIEADRQVNTEAFF
.	TRBV12-2	TRBJ2-2	19	CASRPLTSGGPLSPGELFF
.	TRBV5-8	TRBJ1-5	12	CARGRLNQPQHF
.	TRBV20-1	TRBJ2-7	16	CSASLELRTSSYEQYF
.	TRBV5-4	TRBJ2-1	13	CASSVRTYNEQFF
.	TRBV7-9	TRBJ2-1	12	CASSLTYNEQFF
.	TRBV27	TRBJ2-3	13	CASRGGSTDTQYF
.	TRBV9	TRBJ2-7	12	CASSGPQYEQYF
.	TRBV2	TRBJ1-1	13	CASSVQGYTEAFF
.	TRBV7-9	TRBJ2-6	16	CASGYNKYSGANVLTF